The entry below gives a single TCR beta chain sequence along with its context. Its antigen is still unknown. This CDR3 region has 13 residues. Germline lookup yields CDR1 SGHTA and CDR2 FQGTGA. V dropped 8 bases and J dropped 0 bases, with 5 bases sitting between them. Method: immunoSEQ multiplex PCR; TCRdb's copy keeps in-frame clones and lacks some. The sample holds 130,000 to 150,000 clones; 75% to 95% are singletons and the top ten take under 1.5%. The data stem from a study of T cell responses to AZD1222 COVID-19 vaccine. Study overall: Analyses pooled second doses at about 4 or about 12 weeks.

Findings of the study overall: White British ancestry dominated among donors, who included more females, and clonal diversity was possibly underestimated. No day 14 peak samples; only post-peak repertoires were characterized. As reported, nearly half of all spike-specific TCRs target variant regions that are unmutated.

The source of this sequence is an adult in good health. The rearrangement uses TRBV7-3 and TRBJ2-6; D is possibly TRBD2 (5 bases). The sequenced sample was peripheral blood, obtained on day 0 of AZD1222 vaccination. The CDR3 is CASGSSGANVLTF. The CDR3 DNA sequence: TGTGCCAGCGGGAGCTCTGGGGCCAACGTCCTGACTTTC.